The 7 T cell receptor beta chains below come from one sample, sequenced in a study of graft-versus-host responses after intestinal transplantation. The data were produced by immunoSEQ multiplex PCR, yet TCRdb's version contains in-frame clones alone and is incomplete. This table has approximately 85,000 clones, around 93% appearing once. These TCRs' antigens remain unknown. The material was unstimulated CD8+ T cells sorted from spleen or lymph node cells, obtained before transplant. These receptor sequences come from a human donor who was the organ donor for an intestinal transplant.

The chain couples TRBV6-5 to TRBJ1-4; TRBD1 is a possible D gene (6 bases). The CDR3 runs to 14 residues. Germline CDR1 reads MNHEY; CDR2 reads SVGAGI. Between the trimmed V and J ends, which lost 0 bases and 7 bases, there was a span of 9 bases. The DNA of the CDR3 is TGTGCCAGCAGTTACTCGAAGGGGGTTGAAAAACTGTTTTTT. Its translation: CASSYSKGVEKLFF.

The chain is built from TRBV27 and TRBJ1-2; D perhaps matches TRBD1 (5 bases). This CDR3 spans 13 amino acids. CDR1 MNHEY and CDR2 SMNVEV come from the germline V gene (reference sequence). V lost 5 bases to trimming and J lost 1 base, with 8 bases between them. Written as DNA, the CDR3 is TGTGCCAGCAGTCTACAGGTTAACTATGGCTACACCTTC. Translated, it gives CASSLQVNYGYTF.

This rearrangement joins TRBV28 to TRBJ1-3; D unclear. The CDR3 has 17 residues. Trimming pared 4 bases from V and 0 bases from J, leaving 16 bases between. The V gene's germline CDR1 is MDHEN and CDR2 SYDVKM. The CDR3 reads CASSSNWLWASGNTIYF. CDR3 in DNA: TGTGCCAGCAGTTCTAATTGGTTGTGGGCCTCTGGAAACACCATATATTTT.

This sequence joins TRBV10-1 and TRBJ1-5; tentatively, D is TRBD1 (6 bases). This CDR3 spans 22 amino acids. The V end lost 6 bases, the J end lost 0 bases, and 33 bases lay between the germline ends. Germline CDR1 WNHNN, CDR2 SYGVQD (reference sequence). This chain's CDR3 is CASREMGHLRTLGFYSNQPQHF. The CDR3 DNA sequence: TGCGCCAGCAGAGAGATGGGACACCTTCGGACTTTGGGTTTTTATAGCAATCAGCCCCAGCATTTT.

Concerning this clone: Compared with germline, one end of the junction differs, possibly owing to a read error. V usage is TRBV19 and J usage is TRBJ1-1; 10 bases align to TRBD1. The germline gives CDR1 LNHDA, CDR2 SQIVND (reference sequence). This CDR3 contains 12 residues. Here the CDR3 reads CASSFGQGEFLF. The CDR3 nucleotides are TGTGCCAGTAGTTTTGGACAGGGGGAGTTTCTCTTT.

The rearrangement links TRBV19 to TRBJ2-1; 12 nucleotides align to TRBD2. Germline-derived CDR1 and CDR2 are LNHDA and SQIVND (reference sequence). This CDR3 is built from 14 residues. After removal of 7 bases from V and 6 bases from J, the junction contained 4 bases not matched to a gene. CDR3 nucleotides: TGTGCCAGTACTCGACTAGCGGGGGCCAATGAGCAGTTCTTC. It specifies CASTRLAGANEQFF.

This rearrangement joins TRBV7-9 to TRBJ2-7; tentatively, D is TRBD2 (6 bases). V was trimmed by 5 bases and J by 0 bases, leaving 14 bases between them. Germline V CDR1 and CDR2: SEHNR, FQNEAQ (reference sequence). CDR3 size: 15 residues. CDR3: CASSAGTSLSYEQYF. The CDR3 DNA reads TGTGCCAGCAGCGCCGGGACTTCCCTCTCCTACGAGCAGTACTTC. Full variable domain (rest looked up from reference TRBV7-9 and TRBJ2-7): DTGVSQNPRHKITKRGQNVTFRCDPISEHNRLYWYRQTLGQGPEFLTYFQNEAQLEKSRLLSDRFSAERPKGSFSTLEIQRTEQGDSAMYLCASSAGTSLSYEQYFGPGTRLTVT.